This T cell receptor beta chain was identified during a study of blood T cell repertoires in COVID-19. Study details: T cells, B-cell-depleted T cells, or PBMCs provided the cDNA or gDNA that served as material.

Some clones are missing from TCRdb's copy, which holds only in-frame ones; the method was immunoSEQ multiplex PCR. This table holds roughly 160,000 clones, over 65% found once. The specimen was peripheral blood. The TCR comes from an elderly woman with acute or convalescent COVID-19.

The DNA of the CDR3 is TGTGCCAGCAGCGTCTGGGCTAGCGCCCCACCCCCCAATGAGCAGTTCTTC. As protein: CASSVWASAPPPNEQFF. The V gene is TRBV9, the J gene TRBJ2-1; D is possibly TRBD2 (6 bases). Germline loops: CDR1 SGDLS, CDR2 YYNGEE. V was pared by 2 bases and J by 6 bases, with 21 bases between. The CDR3 sequence is 17 residues long. Based on the CDR3 plus reference TRBV9 and TRBJ2-1, the full variable domain is DSGVTQTPKHLITATGQRVTLRCSPRSGDLSVYWYQQSLDQGLQFLIQYYNGEERAKGNILERFSAQQFPDLHSELNLSSLELGDSALYFCASSVWASAPPPNEQFFGPGTRLTVL.